The 6 T cell receptor beta chains presented below share a single source sample, sequenced in a study of blood T cell repertoires in COVID-19 (dated by TCRdb to the early 2020s). The library came from the immunoSEQ multiplex PCR assay. Held by TCRdb, this immuneACCESS table contains in-frame sequences only and omits some clones. Under half of the omission traces to an unresolved V gene where checked; the cause of the rest is unknown. The sample table lists about 160,000 clones, 81% of them with a count of one. The ten largest clones capture approximately 9.9% of the sample. The sample comprised peripheral blood. These receptor sequences come from a man aged 55 to 70 with active or convalescent COVID-19.

The chain joins TRBV15 to TRBJ1-2; 7 bases match TRBD1. CDR3 length: 16 residues. Germline assignment: CDR1 LNHNV and CDR2 YYDKDF (reference sequence). With V trimmed by 4 bases and J by 3 bases, 11 bases remained unmatched. DNA for the CDR3: TGTGCCACCAGCACCATGACAGGACAGGCGGACTATGGCTACACCTTC. This translates into CATSTMTGQADYGYTF. Filled out from reference TRBV15 and TRBJ1-2, the complete variable domain reads DAMVIQNPRYQVTQFGKPVTLSCSQTLNHNVMYWYQQKSSQAPKLLFHYYDKDFNNEADTPDNFQSRRPNTSFCFLDIRSPGLGDTAMYLCATSTMTGQADYGYTFGSGTRLTVV.

This clone was picked up many times. The chain has TRBV7-9 and TRBJ1-1; D may be TRBD1 (5 bases). The V gene lost 6 bases and the J gene lost 8 bases, with 19 bases spanning the gap. The CDR3 covers 14 residues. CDR1 is SEHNR and CDR2 is FQNEAQ in the germline V gene (reference sequence). In nucleotides, the CDR3 is TGTGCCAGCAGTTACGCAATGACAGTTCCCGAAGCTTTCTTT. Translated: CASSYAMTVPEAFF.

In this sample, this clone turned up once. The rearrangement uses TRBV18 and TRBJ1-6, with TRBD1 identical over 7 bases. The length of the CDR3 is 15 residues. V shed 0 bases and J 7 bases; nucleotides not matched to a gene: 3. Germline V CDR1 and CDR2: KGHSH, LQKENI. The CDR3 bases are TGTGCCAGCTCACCACCGACAGGGAACAATTCACCCCTCCACTTT. It encodes CASSPPTGNNSPLHF.

This clone was seen a few times. The chain employs TRBV3-1 (or the pseudogene TRBV3-2) and TRBJ1-3; TRBD1 matches 12 bases. CDR1 is LGHDT and CDR2 is YNNKEL in the germline V gene (reference sequence). V lost 3 bases, J lost 0 bases, and 0 bases stayed unmatched. The CDR3 contains 16 residues. DNA for the CDR3: TGTGCCAGCAGCCAGGGACAGGGGGCCTCTGGAAACACCATATATTTT. Translating it yields CASSQGQGASGNTIYF.

The V and J genes are TRBV28 and TRBJ1-5; no clear D gene. Germline values: CDR1 MDHEN, CDR2 SYDVKM. The ends were cut back, 1 base at V and 0 bases at J, with 7 bases in the middle. This CDR3 region has 15 residues. This CDR3 reads CASSLYQVSNQPQHF. DNA of the CDR3: TGTGCCAGCAGTTTATATCAGGTTAGCAATCAGCCCCAGCATTTT. Filled out from reference TRBV28 and TRBJ1-5, the complete variable domain reads DVKVTQSSRYLVKRTGEKVFLECVQDMDHENMFWYRQDPGLGLRLIYFSYDVKMKEKGDIPEGYSVSREKKERFSLILESASTNQTSMYLCASSLYQVSNQPQHFGDGTRLSIL.

The rearrangement joins TRBV6-5 to TRBJ1-3, with D maybe TRBD1 (6 bases). The CDR3 has 15 amino acids. Trimming stripped 7 bases from V and 0 bases from J, with 13 bases between. Germline CDR1 and CDR2: MNHEY and SVGAGI. The CDR3 loop is CASIPDSFSGNTIYF. The CDR3 DNA is TGTGCCAGCATCCCGGACAGCTTCTCTGGAAACACCATATATTTT.